This T cell receptor (beta chain) came from a study of blood T cells in healthy people across ages. Looking at the study overall: Template switching recovered approximately one barcoded beta molecule for every two T cells.

Sample-barcoded 5' priming and a J-beta primer mix drove a second PCR of about 6 to 12 cycles. Each cDNA molecule, via a template-switch adaptor with 12 random nucleotides, was tagged. From the 5' RACE reads, TCRdb called clonotypes with MiXCR, one entry per CDR3 protein. This table has about 1,400,000 distinct CDR3 sequences, roughly 40% appearing once. The study's findings and limits: Naive T cell percentage strongly correlated with TCR beta diversity.

As to this clonotype: What it binds is not known.

Extracted total RNA amounted to at least 6 micrograms for each sample. The germline gives CDR1 SGHTA, CDR2 FQGNSA. V shed 2 bases and J shed 4 bases, with 12 bases lying between them. The CDR3 length is 15 residues. V usage is TRBV7-2 and J usage is TRBJ2-1; D is undetermined. The sample taken for sequencing was blood. The receptor was isolated from a woman aged 18-30 years in good health. CDR3 protein: CASSLRAAPYNEQFF. In nucleotides, the CDR3 is TGTGCCAGCAGCTTAAGGGCGGCCCCATACAATGAGCAGTTCTTC.